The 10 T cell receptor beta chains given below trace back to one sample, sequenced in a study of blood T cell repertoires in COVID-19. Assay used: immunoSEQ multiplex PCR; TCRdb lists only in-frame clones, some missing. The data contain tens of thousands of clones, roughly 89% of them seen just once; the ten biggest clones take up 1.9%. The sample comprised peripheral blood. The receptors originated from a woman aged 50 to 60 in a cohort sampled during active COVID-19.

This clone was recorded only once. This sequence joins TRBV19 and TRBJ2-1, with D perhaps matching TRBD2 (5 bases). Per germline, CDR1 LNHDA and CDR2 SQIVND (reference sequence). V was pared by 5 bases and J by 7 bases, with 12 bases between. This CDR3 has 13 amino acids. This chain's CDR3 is CASSPFEGNEQFF. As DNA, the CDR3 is TGTGCCAGTAGTCCTTTCGAGGGAAATGAGCAGTTCTTC.

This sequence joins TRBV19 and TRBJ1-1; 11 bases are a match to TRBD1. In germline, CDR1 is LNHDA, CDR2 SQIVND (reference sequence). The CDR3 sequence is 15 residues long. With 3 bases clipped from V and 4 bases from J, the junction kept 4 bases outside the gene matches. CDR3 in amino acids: CASSMPDRGLTEAFF. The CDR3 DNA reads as TGTGCCAGTAGTATGCCGGACAGGGGGCTCACTGAAGCTTTCTTT.

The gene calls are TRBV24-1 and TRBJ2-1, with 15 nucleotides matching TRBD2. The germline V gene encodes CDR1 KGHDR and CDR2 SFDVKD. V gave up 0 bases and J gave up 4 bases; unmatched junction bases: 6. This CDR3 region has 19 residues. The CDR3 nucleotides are TGTGCCACCAGTGATTTGCAAGGGGGGACTAGCGGGAGGTACAATGAGCAGTTCTTC. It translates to CATSDLQGGTSGRYNEQFF.

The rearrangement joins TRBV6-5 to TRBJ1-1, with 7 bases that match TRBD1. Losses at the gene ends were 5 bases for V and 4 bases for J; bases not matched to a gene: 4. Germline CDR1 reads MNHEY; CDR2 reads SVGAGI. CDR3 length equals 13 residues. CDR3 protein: CASSHTGATEAFF. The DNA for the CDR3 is TGTGCCAGCAGTCATACAGGGGCCACTGAAGCTTTCTTT.

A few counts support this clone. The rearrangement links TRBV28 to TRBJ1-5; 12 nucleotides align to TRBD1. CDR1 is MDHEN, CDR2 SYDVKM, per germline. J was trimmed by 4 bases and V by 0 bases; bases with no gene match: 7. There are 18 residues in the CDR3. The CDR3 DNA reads TGTGCCAGCAGTTTATGGGGACAGGGGGCTAGACGGAATCAGCCCCAGCATTTT. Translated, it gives CASSLWGQGARRNQPQHF.

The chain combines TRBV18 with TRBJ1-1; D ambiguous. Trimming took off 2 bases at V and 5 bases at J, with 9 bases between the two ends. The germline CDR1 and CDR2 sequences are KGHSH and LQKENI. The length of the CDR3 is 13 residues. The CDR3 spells CASSPVRVTEAFF. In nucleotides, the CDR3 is TGTGCCAGCTCACCAGTAAGAGTGACTGAAGCTTTCTTT.

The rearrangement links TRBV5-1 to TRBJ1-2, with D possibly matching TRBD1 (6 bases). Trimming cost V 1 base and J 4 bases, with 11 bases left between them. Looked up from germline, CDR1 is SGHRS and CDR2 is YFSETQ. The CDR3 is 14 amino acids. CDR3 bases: TGCGCCAGCAGCTTGTCAGGGGATCTCTATGGCTACACCTTC. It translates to CASSLSGDLYGYTF.

The CDR3 sequence: CAWSVKRGGLSYNEQFF. The CDR3, as DNA: TGTGCCTGGAGTGTTAAGCGGGGGGGCCTGTCCTACAATGAGCAGTTCTTC. The chain couples TRBV30 to TRBJ2-1; 10 nucleotides agree with TRBD2. Per germline, CDR1 GTSNPN and CDR2 SVGIG (reference sequence). The ends lost 0 bases at V and 1 base at J; junction bases unmatched: 6. This CDR3 is built from 17 residues.

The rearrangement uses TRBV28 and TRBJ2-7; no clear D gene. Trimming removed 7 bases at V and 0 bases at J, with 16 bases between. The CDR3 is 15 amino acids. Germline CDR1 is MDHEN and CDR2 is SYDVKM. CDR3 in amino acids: CASTPGGTSSYEQYF. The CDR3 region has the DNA TGTGCCAGCACCCCCGGCGGTACAAGCTCCTACGAGCAGTACTTC.

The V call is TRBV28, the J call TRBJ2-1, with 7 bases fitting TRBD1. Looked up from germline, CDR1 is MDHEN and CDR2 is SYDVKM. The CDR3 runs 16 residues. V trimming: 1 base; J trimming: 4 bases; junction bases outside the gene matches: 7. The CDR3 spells CASSLLAGGSYNEQFF. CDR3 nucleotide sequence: TGTGCCAGCAGTTTATTGGCAGGGGGTTCGTACAATGAGCAGTTCTTC.